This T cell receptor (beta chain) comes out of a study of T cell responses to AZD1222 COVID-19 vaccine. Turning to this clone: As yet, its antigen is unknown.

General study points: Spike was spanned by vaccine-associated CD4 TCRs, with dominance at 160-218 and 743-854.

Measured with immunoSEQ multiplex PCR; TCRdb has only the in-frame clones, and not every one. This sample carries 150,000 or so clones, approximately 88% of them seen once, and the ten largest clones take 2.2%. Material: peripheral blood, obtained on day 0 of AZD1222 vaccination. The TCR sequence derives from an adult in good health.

This chain's CDR3 is CASSLTGTPVQGEQYF. The CDR3 bases are TGTGCCAGCAGTTTAACCGGGACCCCCGTACAAGGCGAGCAGTACTTC. The chain employs TRBV27 and TRBJ2-7; either TRBD1 or TRBD2 may fit D (5 bases each). The CDR3 length is 16 residues. Germline lookup yields CDR1 MNHEY and CDR2 SMNVEV (reference sequence). The V and J ends lost 2 bases and 6 bases respectively, with 20 bases between them.